This T cell receptor beta chain was captured in a study of response to subunit inactivated influenza vaccine. This clonotype was seen a handful of times. What it recognizes is unknown. Notes on the study in general: Few additional T cells are recruited per seasonal influenza vaccination, authors suggested.

Germline CDR1 WSHSY, CDR2 SAAADI. This CDR3 spans 15 amino acids. Trimming took off 6 bases at V and 6 bases at J, with 17 bases between the two ends. One entry per CDR3 protein results from TCRdb running MiXCR on the RT-PCR reads. Of roughly 700,000 distinct CDR3 sequences listed, around 14% were seen once; the top ten hold 6% to 8%. Sequenced here: PBMCs from blood, sampled around 15 days before vaccination. The TCR originated in a man aged 50-59 years who received an inactivated influenza vaccine. The rearrangement joins TRBV10-2 to TRBJ2-2, with D possibly TRBD2 on 7 matching bases. DNA for the CDR3: TGCGCCAGCAGAACCCTGGGGGGGGGCCCCGGGGAGCTGTTTTTT. This sequence encodes CASRTLGGGPGELFF.